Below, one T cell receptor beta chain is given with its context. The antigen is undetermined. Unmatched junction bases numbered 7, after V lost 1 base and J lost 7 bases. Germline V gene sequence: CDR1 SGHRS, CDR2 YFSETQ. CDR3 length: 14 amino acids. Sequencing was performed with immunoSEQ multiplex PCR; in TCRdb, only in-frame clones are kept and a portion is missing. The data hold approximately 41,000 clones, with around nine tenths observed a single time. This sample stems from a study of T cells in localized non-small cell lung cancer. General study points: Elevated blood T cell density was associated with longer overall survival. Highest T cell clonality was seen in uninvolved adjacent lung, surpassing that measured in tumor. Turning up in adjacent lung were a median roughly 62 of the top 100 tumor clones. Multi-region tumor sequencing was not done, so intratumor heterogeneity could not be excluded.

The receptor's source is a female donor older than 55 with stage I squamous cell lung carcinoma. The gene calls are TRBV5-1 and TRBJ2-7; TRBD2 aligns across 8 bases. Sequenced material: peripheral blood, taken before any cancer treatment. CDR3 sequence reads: CASSLPGLVGEQYF. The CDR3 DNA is TGCGCCAGCAGCTTGCCGGGACTAGTGGGGGAGCAGTACTTC.